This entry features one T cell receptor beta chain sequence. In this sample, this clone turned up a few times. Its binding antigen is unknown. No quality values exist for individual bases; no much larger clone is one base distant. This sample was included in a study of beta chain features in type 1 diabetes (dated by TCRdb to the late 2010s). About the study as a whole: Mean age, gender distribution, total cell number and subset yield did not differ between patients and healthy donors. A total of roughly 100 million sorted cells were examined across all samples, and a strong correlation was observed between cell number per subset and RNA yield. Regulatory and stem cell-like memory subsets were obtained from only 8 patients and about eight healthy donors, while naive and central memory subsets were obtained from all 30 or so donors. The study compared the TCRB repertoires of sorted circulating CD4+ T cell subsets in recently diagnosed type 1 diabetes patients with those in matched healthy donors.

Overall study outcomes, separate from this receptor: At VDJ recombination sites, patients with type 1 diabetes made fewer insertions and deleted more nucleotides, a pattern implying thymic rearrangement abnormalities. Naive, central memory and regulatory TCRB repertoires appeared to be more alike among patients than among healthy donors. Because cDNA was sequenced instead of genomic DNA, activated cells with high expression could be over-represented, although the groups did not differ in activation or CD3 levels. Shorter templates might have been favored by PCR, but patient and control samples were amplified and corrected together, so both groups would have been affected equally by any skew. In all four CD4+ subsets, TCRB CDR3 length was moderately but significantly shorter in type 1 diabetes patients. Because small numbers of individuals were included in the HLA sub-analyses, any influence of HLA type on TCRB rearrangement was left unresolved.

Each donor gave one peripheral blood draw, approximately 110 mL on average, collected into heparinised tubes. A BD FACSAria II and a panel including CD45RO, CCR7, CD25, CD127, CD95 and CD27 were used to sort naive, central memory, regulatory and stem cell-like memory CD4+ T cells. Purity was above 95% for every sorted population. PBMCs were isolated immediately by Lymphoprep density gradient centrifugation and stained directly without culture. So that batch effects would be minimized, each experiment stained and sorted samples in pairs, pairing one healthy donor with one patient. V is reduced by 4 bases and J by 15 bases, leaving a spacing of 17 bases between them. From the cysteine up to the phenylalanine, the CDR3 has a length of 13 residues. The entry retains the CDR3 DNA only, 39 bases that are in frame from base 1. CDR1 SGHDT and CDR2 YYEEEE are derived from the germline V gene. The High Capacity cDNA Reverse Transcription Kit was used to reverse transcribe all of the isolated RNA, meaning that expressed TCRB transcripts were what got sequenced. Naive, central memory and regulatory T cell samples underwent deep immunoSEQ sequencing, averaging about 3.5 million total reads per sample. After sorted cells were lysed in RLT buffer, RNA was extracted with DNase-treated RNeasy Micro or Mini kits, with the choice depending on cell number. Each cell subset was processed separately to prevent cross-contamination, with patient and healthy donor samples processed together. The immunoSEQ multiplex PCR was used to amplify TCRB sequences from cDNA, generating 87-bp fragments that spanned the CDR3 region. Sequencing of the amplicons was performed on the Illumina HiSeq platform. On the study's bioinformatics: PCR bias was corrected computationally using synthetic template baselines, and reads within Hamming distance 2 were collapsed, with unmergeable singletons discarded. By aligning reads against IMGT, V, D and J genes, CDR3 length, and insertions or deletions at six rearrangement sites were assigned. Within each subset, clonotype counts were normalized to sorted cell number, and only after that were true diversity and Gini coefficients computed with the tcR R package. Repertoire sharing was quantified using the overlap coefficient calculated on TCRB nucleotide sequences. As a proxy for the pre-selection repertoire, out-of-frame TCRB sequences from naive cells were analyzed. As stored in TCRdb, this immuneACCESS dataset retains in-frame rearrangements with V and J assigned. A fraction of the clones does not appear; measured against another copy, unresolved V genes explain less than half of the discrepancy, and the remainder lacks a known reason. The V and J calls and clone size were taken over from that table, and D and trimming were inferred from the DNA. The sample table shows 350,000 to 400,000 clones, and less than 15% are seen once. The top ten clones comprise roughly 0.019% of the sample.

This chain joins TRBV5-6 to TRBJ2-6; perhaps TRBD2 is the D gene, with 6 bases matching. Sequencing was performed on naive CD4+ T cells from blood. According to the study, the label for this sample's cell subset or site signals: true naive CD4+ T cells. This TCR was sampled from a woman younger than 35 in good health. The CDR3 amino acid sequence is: CASSPTRRESLTF. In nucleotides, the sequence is TGTGCCAGCAGCCCAACTCGGAGGGAAAGCCTGACTTTC.